Following are 32 T cell receptor beta chains from one sample sequenced in a study of regulatory T cells in long-lasting Graves disease. Arm-PCR of CDR3 regions and iRepertoire HTBI primers were the basis on which TCR beta libraries were built. One entry per CDR3 protein results from TCRdb running MiXCR on the multiplex PCR reads. The sample contains a few hundred thousand distinct CDR3 sequences, 10% to 15% of which appear only once. Time point defined: newly diagnosed GD, antithyroid drugs for less than 3 months. The TCR library was prepared using RNA isolated from PBMCs. This sample was also put to use in a study of T cells in Graves' hyperthyroidism and ophthalmopathy.

The sequencing used peripheral blood mononuclear cells (PBMCs), collected at new diagnosis, from a patient treated with antithyroid drugs. The receptor set was obtained from a woman aged 18-29 years with Graves disease.

The chain links TRBV13 to TRBJ2-2; unclear D gene. Deletions cut 4 bases from V and 4 bases from J, with 16 bases between. The CDR3 consists of 16 residues. The germline gives CDR1 PRHDT, CDR2 FYEKMQ (reference sequence). Here the CDR3 reads CASSSIGSRGTGELFF. The CDR3, as DNA: TGTGCCAGCAGCTCCATAGGATCGCGAGGCACCGGGGAGCTGTTTTTT.

This clonotype has ten or more counts. The chain couples TRBV10-3 to TRBJ1-1; TRBD1 might be the D (6 bases). The CDR3 has 12 amino acids. Germline CDR1 and CDR2: ENHRY and SYGVKD. With 6 bases removed from V and 1 base from J, the gap between germline ends came to 6 bases. CDR3 protein: CAIRQGNTEAFF. CDR3 DNA: TGTGCCATCAGACAGGGGAACACTGAAGCTTTCTTT.

The chain joins TRBV6-5 to TRBJ1-5; TRBD1 agrees at 8 bases. CDR3 length equals 17 residues. The V gene end was trimmed by 1 base and the J gene end by 4 bases; junction bases not matched to a gene: 9. Germline CDR1 reads MNHEY; CDR2 reads SVGAGI. For the CDR3, the DNA is TGTGCCAGCAGTTACTTCTCGGGAACAGGGGGAAATCAGCCCCAGCATTTT. This translates into CASSYFSGTGGNQPQHF.

This clonotype was picked up many times. The chain couples TRBV12-3 or TRBV12-4 to TRBJ1-1; D is uncertain. Trimming stripped 6 bases from V and 7 bases from J, with 9 bases between. This CDR3 comprises 11 residues. The CDR3 is CASRRLHEAFF. CDR3 sequence (DNA): TGTGCCAGCAGGCGACTCCATGAAGCTTTCTTT.

This clonotype was counted at least ten times. The chain recombines TRBV7-9 with TRBJ2-7; 12 nucleotides align to TRBD2. J lost 1 base, V lost 6 bases, and 10 bases had no gene match. Germline CDR1 is SEHNR and CDR2 is FQNEAQ (reference sequence). The CDR3 consists of 17 residues. The DNA of the CDR3 is TGTGCCAGCAGGCCCGGGACTAGCGGGCCTACTTCCTACGAGCAGTACTTC. The encoded protein is CASRPGTSGPTSYEQYF. Full variable domain (rest looked up from reference TRBV7-9 and TRBJ2-7): DTGVSQNPRHKITKRGQNVTFRCDPISEHNRLYWYRQTLGQGPEFLTYFQNEAQLEKSRLLSDRFSAERPKGSFSTLEIQRTEQGDSAMYLCASRPGTSGPTSYEQYFGPGTRLTVT.

This clonotype was counted between two and nine times. V gene TRBV7-3 combines with J gene TRBJ1-2, with D unresolved. The CDR3 has 16 amino acids. Per germline, CDR1 SGHTA and CDR2 FQGTGA. V lost 0 bases and J 4 bases, leaving 15 bases between the germline ends. The CDR3 DNA is TGTGCCAGCAGCTTAACGGCCCTCGGCGGGCCCTATGGCTACACCTTC. It yields the protein CASSLTALGGPYGYTF. The whole variable domain, remainder taken from reference TRBV7-3 and TRBJ1-2, is GAGVSQTPSNKVTEKGKYVELRCDPISGHTALYWYRQSLGQGPEFLIYFQGTGAADDSGLPNDRFFAVRPEGSVSTLKIQRTERGDSAVYLCASSLTALGGPYGYTFGSGTRLTVV.

This clonotype was seen repeatedly, ten times or more. The chain uses TRBV7-3 and TRBJ2-1, with a tentative D call TRBD1 (6 bases). The CDR3 runs 16 residues. The ends were cut back, 0 bases at V and 7 bases at J, with 16 bases in the middle. Germline CDR1 SGHTA, CDR2 FQGTGA. CDR3 nucleotides: TGTGCCAGCAGCTTAACCACAGGGTACCCGAATAATGAGCAGTTCTTC. Translated: CASSLTTGYPNNEQFF.

The chain carries TRBV4-2 and TRBJ1-3; no clear D gene. CDR3 length equals 17 residues. CDR1 LGHNA and CDR2 YNFKEQ come from the germline V gene. V gave up 0 bases and J gave up 3 bases, with 15 bases separating them. DNA of the CDR3: TGTGCCAGCAGCCAAGATGATGGCAGGCTACATGGAAACACCATATATTTT. It translates to CASSQDDGRLHGNTIYF.

Turning to this clonotype: This may be a read error: a much more frequent sequence differs by one nucleotide. J is TRBJ1-1 and V is TRBV7-2, with TRBD1 identical over 7 bases. The V gene end was trimmed by 5 bases and the J gene end by 4 bases; junction bases not matched to a gene: 4. Per the germline V gene, CDR1 is SGHTA and CDR2 is FQGNSA. CDR3 length: 13 amino acids. CDR3 protein: CASSKDRSTEAFF. DNA for the CDR3: TGTGCCAGCAGCAAGGACAGGAGCACTGAAGCTTTCTTT.

This clonotype was seen more than once but under ten times. A read error may produce the germline difference seen at one junction end. V usage is TRBV19 and J usage is TRBJ1-1; possibly TRBD1 for D (5 bases). CDR1 and CDR2 (germline): LNHDA, SQIVND (reference sequence). The CDR3 is 14 residues long. The CDR3 DNA sequence: TGTGTCAGTAGTATTGGTGGGGGACTCACTGAAGCTTTCTTT. Its translation is CVSSIGGGLTEAFF.

This clonotype was counted many times. The chain has TRBV7-2 and TRBJ2-3; no reliable D call. The germline V gene encodes CDR1 SGHTA and CDR2 FQGNSA. Trimming stripped 4 bases from V and 6 bases from J, with 14 bases between. CDR3 size: 14 residues. For the CDR3, the DNA is TGTGCCAGCAGCTCCATGGGATTTTTTGATACGCAGTATTTT. Protein: CASSSMGFFDTQYF.

About this clonotype: A far larger clone is just one base off, so this is likely a read error. The J gene is TRBJ2-7, the V gene TRBV6-2 or TRBV6-3; a possible D gene is TRBD1 (5 bases). Germline V lookup: CDR1 MNHEY, CDR2 SVGEGT. V lost 6 bases, J lost 5 bases, and 14 bases lay in between. The CDR3 consists of 13 residues. The CDR3 nucleotides read TGTGCCAGCAGCGAAATGAGCAGGGACGAGCAGTACGTC. It encodes CASSEMSRDEQYV.

The DNA of the CDR3 is TGTGCCAGCAGCTTGGGGGCTAGCGGGAGAAGCTACAATGAGCAGTTCTTC. It yields the protein CASSLGASGRSYNEQFF. The chain links TRBV5-8 to TRBJ2-1; 10 bases align to TRBD2. Germline CDR1 SGHTS, CDR2 YDEGEE. J was trimmed by 3 bases and V by 0 bases; bases with no gene match: 6. This CDR3 comprises 17 residues.

The sample holds many counts of this clonotype. The V call is TRBV10-3, the J call TRBJ2-7; a weak D match, TRBD2 (7 bases). The CDR3 loop spans 14 amino acids. Germline loops: CDR1 ENHRY, CDR2 SYGVKD. CDR3 protein: CATKGGDIVYEQYV. Here the CDR3 DNA reads TGTGCGACGAAAGGGGGGGACATCGTCTACGAGCAGTACGTC.

At least ten counts were recorded for this clonotype. The chain links TRBV9 to TRBJ2-2; 10 positions match TRBD2. The J segment lost 3 bases and the V segment lost 4 bases, leaving 9 bases of the junction unmatched. The CDR3 covers 17 residues. Germline loops: CDR1 SGDLS, CDR2 YYNGEE. The CDR3 loop is CASSLLFGTSDTGELFF. The DNA of the CDR3 is TGTGCCAGCAGCCTCCTTTTCGGGACTAGCGACACCGGGGAGCTGTTTTTT.

The sample holds many counts of this clonotype. This chain uses TRBV6-2 or TRBV6-3 with TRBJ1-5; D uncertain. Germline V gene data show CDR1 as MNHEY and CDR2 as SVGEGT. The V end was cut by 8 bases, the J end by 7 bases, with 15 bases between. This CDR3 spans 13 amino acids. In DNA form, the CDR3 reads TGTGCCAGCGAACAAGTCGGGGTGCAGCCCCAGCATTTT. It specifies CASEQVGVQPQHF.

This clonotype was counted ten times or more. The J gene is TRBJ2-3, the V gene TRBV7-8; D gene unclear. Germline V gene sequence: CDR1 SGHVS, CDR2 FQNEAQ. With 5 bases removed from V and 2 bases from J, the gap between germline ends came to 14 bases. The CDR3 consists of 15 residues. DNA of the CDR3: TGTGCCAGCAGCCCGACACTTACAGTCACAGATACGCAGTATTTT. The encoded protein is CASSPTLTVTDTQYF.

This clonotype came up many times. The gene calls are TRBV7-2 and TRBJ1-2; D ambiguous. V was trimmed by 1 base and J by 3 bases, leaving 9 bases between them. The germline CDR1 and CDR2 sequences are SGHTA and FQGNSA. The CDR3 runs to 14 residues. This CDR3 is CASSLELGYYGYTF. CDR3 nucleotide sequence: TGTGCCAGCAGCTTAGAGTTAGGATACTATGGCTACACCTTC.

A few counts support this clonotype. The V call is TRBV30, the J call TRBJ1-4; possibly TRBD1 for D (6 bases). Trimming took 3 bases from V and 7 from J, leaving 21 bases between them. Germline V gene data show CDR1 as GTSNPN and CDR2 as SVGIG (reference sequence). The CDR3 is made up of 16 amino acids. The CDR3 DNA reads as TGTGCCTGGAGGACGGGGGCCACAAACCTTGGTGAAAAACTGTTTTTT. Encoded protein: CAWRTGATNLGEKLFF.

In this sample, this clonotype turned up a few times. J is TRBJ1-1 and V is TRBV10-2, with D maybe TRBD1 (6 bases). The CDR3 contains 15 residues. Germline CDR1 WSHSY, CDR2 SAAADI. Trimming removed 6 bases from V and 8 bases from J, with 22 bases in between. CDR3 region: CASSGAIRGPREAFF. The DNA for the CDR3 is TGCGCCAGCAGCGGGGCCATCCGGGGGCCAAGGGAAGCTTTCTTT.

The V and J genes are TRBV28 and TRBJ1-2; the D is unclear. Trimming cost V 7 bases and J 3 bases, with 9 bases left between them. The germline V gene encodes CDR1 MDHEN and CDR2 SYDVKM. The length of the CDR3 is 12 residues. CDR3 protein: CASNEYDYGYTF. The CDR3, as DNA: TGTGCCAGCAACGAGTACGACTATGGCTACACCTTC.

Points on this clonotype: A clone one base away is much larger, so this may be a read error. The chain uses TRBV7-2 and TRBJ2-7; the D gene could be TRBD1 or TRBD2 (6 bases each). Trimming pared 4 bases from V and 6 bases from J, leaving 13 bases between. The CDR3 has 13 amino acids. Germline V gene data show CDR1 as SGHTA and CDR2 as FQGNSA. The CDR3, as DNA: TGTGCCAGCAGCTCGGGGGCAGGTTCCGAGCAGTACTTC. Its protein is CASSSGAGSEQYF.

In this sample, this clonotype turned up many times. This rearrangement joins TRBV7-6 to TRBJ1-1, with 7 positions matching TRBD1. CDR3 length: 15 amino acids. V dropped 4 bases and J dropped 0; count of bases not matched to a gene: 5. Germline assignment: CDR1 SGHVS and CDR2 FNYEAQ. CDR3 region: CASSSATGLNTEAFF. In DNA, the CDR3 is TGTGCCAGCAGCTCTGCGACAGGGCTGAACACTGAAGCTTTCTTT. The variable domain in full, completed from reference TRBV7-6 and TRBJ1-1, reads GAGVSQSPRYKVTKRGQDVALRCDPISGHVSLYWYRQALGQGPEFLTYFNYEAQQDKSGLPNDRFSAERPEGSISTLTIQRTEQRDSAMYRCASSSATGLNTEAFFGQGTRLTVV.

Many counts were recorded for this clonotype. The genes are TRBV20-1 and TRBJ2-3; TRBD2 might be the D (6 bases). Per germline, CDR1 DFQATT and CDR2 SNEGSKA (reference sequence). V lost 1 base to trimming and J lost 1 base, with 15 bases between them. CDR3 length: 16 residues. The CDR3 DNA reads as TGCAGTGCTAGAGCGAGGCGAGCGGGCGGCACAGATACGCAGTATTTT. It translates to CSARARRAGGTDTQYF.

The rearrangement links TRBV6-2 or TRBV6-3 to TRBJ2-3; perhaps TRBD2 as D (6 bases). Trimming shortened V by 6 bases and J by 3 bases, and 16 bases separated the two germline ends. The CDR3 is made up of 15 amino acids. Germline loops: CDR1 MNHEY, CDR2 SVGEGT. CDR3 sequence: CASRRDSGVTDTQYF. The CDR3 DNA reads TGTGCCAGCAGGCGGGATTCGGGAGTTACAGATACGCAGTATTTT.

This clonotype occurred many times. The chain is built from TRBV20-1 and TRBJ2-1; D is perhaps TRBD1 or TRBD2 (6 bases each). The CDR3 contains 15 residues. Germline values: CDR1 DFQATT, CDR2 SNEGSKA (reference sequence). V was cut by 6 bases and J by 3 bases, with 18 bases left in between. As DNA, the CDR3 is TGCAGTGCCCTGGGGGGCCGGGTTAGCTACAATGAGCAGTTCTTC. It encodes CSALGGRVSYNEQFF.

This clonotype was found many times. This chain links TRBV6-2 or TRBV6-3 with TRBJ2-2; 9 bases align to TRBD1. The CDR3 consists of 14 residues. Germline V gives CDR1 MNHEY, CDR2 SVGEGT. Germline trimming cut 6 bases from V and 3 bases from J; bases unmatched to any gene: 2. The CDR3 here is CASRRTGDTGELFF. In DNA form, the CDR3 reads TGTGCCAGCAGGCGGACAGGGGACACCGGGGAGCTGTTTTTT.

The gene calls are TRBV12-3 or TRBV12-4 and TRBJ1-3; D gene unclear. This CDR3 has 13 amino acids. Trimming removed 6 bases from V and 2 bases from J, with 8 bases in between. The CDR3, as DNA: TGTGCCAGCAGCTTCAGCCCTGGAAACACCATATATTTT. Translating gives CASSFSPGNTIYF.

The chain combines TRBV20-1 with TRBJ2-4, with TRBD1 matching over 10 bases. The germline CDR1 and CDR2 sequences are DFQATT and SNEGSKA (reference sequence). CDR3 length equals 14 residues. Trimming at V came to 4 bases and at J to 5 bases, leaving 5 bases not matched to a gene. CDR3 DNA: TGCAGTGCTAAACTAGGGACAGGGGAAAACATTCAGTACTTC. This codes for CSAKLGTGENIQYF.

The genes are TRBV7-2 and TRBJ2-2; tentatively, D is TRBD2 (5 bases). V was shortened by 2 bases and J by 5 bases, with 12 bases between the two germline ends. Germline V lookup: CDR1 SGHTA, CDR2 FQGNSA. The CDR3 has 15 amino acids. The CDR3 is CASSLRGGLTGELFF. For the CDR3, the DNA is TGTGCCAGCAGCTTAAGAGGCGGGTTGACCGGGGAGCTGTTTTTT.

The sample holds many counts of this clonotype. This chain connects TRBV6-2 or TRBV6-3 to TRBJ1-5; D might be TRBD1 (5 bases). CDR1 MNHEY and CDR2 SVGEGT come from the germline V gene. The CDR3 sequence is 13 residues long. Trimming took 3 bases from V and 8 from J, leaving 11 bases between them. In DNA form, the CDR3 reads TGTGCCAGCAGTTATAGTAGGGGTGAGCCCCAGCATTTT. This translates into CASSYSRGEPQHF.

This clonotype was seen ten or more times. The J gene is TRBJ1-2, the V gene TRBV20-1, with a tentative D call TRBD1 (5 bases). Germline CDR1 is DFQATT and CDR2 is SNEGSKA (reference sequence). This CDR3 has 10 residues. The CDR3 loop reads CRAQGYGYTF. CDR3 DNA sequence: TGCAGAGCTCAGGGCTATGGCTACACCTTC.